The 2 T cell receptor beta chains below all came from one sample that was sequenced in a study of blood T cell repertoires in COVID-19. Using immunoSEQ multiplex PCR, the repertoire was profiled, and TCRdb retains in-frame clones only, with some absent. The sample shows 250,000 to 300,000 clones, approximately 91% of them seen only once. Sequencing was performed on peripheral blood. The source is a woman aged 25 to 45 with COVID-19, enrolled during active disease.

V and J are TRBV6-4 and TRBJ2-1; D gene ambiguous. Germline V lookup: CDR1 MRHNA, CDR2 SNTAGT. The CDR3 runs to 13 residues. V was trimmed by 4 bases and J by 8 bases, leaving 12 bases between them. CDR3 sequence reads: CASSVERDHEQFF. The DNA for the CDR3 is TGTGCCAGCAGTGTAGAAAGAGATCATGAGCAGTTCTTC.

This rearrangement joins TRBV2 to TRBJ1-1; TRBD1 might be the D (6 bases). Germline CDR1 reads SNHLY; CDR2 reads FYNNEI. The CDR3 covers 14 residues. Trimming removed 4 bases at V and 4 bases at J, with 13 bases between. Here the CDR3 DNA reads TGTGCCAGCAGTGGTAACAGGGCGGGCACTGAAGCTTTCTTT. Translating gives CASSGNRAGTEAFF.